What follows are 22 T cell receptor beta chains derived from one specimen sequenced in a study of regulatory T cells in long-lasting Graves disease. The time point is: newly diagnosed GD, antithyroid drugs for less than 3 months. The TCR library was made from RNA extracted from PBMCs. Investigators prepared the TCR beta libraries by applying iRepertoire HTBI primers and Arm-PCR of CDR3 regions. TCRdb processed the multiplex PCR reads anew with MiXCR; each CDR3 protein has one entry. The data hold about half a million distinct CDR3 sequences, with approximately 12% observed a single time. This sample also belongs to another study, concerning T cells in Graves' hyperthyroidism and ophthalmopathy.

Sequencing was performed on peripheral blood mononuclear cells (PBMCs), taken at new diagnosis, from a patient treated with antithyroid drugs. Receptors were obtained from a woman under 40 with Graves disease.

To note about this clonotype: A clone one base away is much larger, so this may be a read error. In DNA form, the CDR3 reads TGTGCCACCAGCAGCAGGACTAGCGGGAGGAATGAGAAGTTCTTC. It specifies CATSSRTSGRNEKFF. The genes are TRBV15 and TRBJ2-1, with TRBD2 matching 14 bases. CDR3 length: 15 amino acids. Germline V gene lookup returns CDR1 LNHNV and CDR2 YYDKDF (reference sequence). Full variable domain (remainder filled in from reference TRBV15 and TRBJ2-1): DAMVIQNPRYQVTQFGKPVTLSCSQTLNHNVMYWYQQKSSQAPKLLFHYYDKDFNNEADTPDNFQSRRPNTSFCFLDIRSPGLGDTAMYLCATSSRTSGRNEKFFGPGTRLTVL.

This clonotype was observed many times. The rearrangement uses TRBV5-1 and TRBJ2-7; possible D gene TRBD1, 6 bases. Germline CDR1 and CDR2: SGHRS and YFSETQ. The V and J ends lost 3 bases and 2 bases respectively, with 18 bases between them. The CDR3 is 16 amino acids. CDR3 amino acids: CASSSGHRDLAYEQYF. CDR3 sequence (DNA): TGCGCCAGCAGCTCAGGTCACAGGGACCTAGCCTACGAGCAGTACTTC.

The chain links TRBV6-5 to TRBJ2-2; D perhaps matches TRBD2 (6 bases). The germline gives CDR1 MNHEY, CDR2 SVGAGI. V was pared by 2 bases and J by 6 bases, with 13 bases between. The CDR3 is 15 amino acids. CDR3 loop: CASSYQGLTSGELFF. CDR3 coding DNA: TGTGCCAGCAGTTACCAGGGACTTACATCCGGGGAGCTGTTTTTT.

The V call is TRBV5-1, the J call TRBJ2-2; 8 bases align to TRBD1. The CDR3 is 15 amino acids. The V gene's germline CDR1 is SGHRS and CDR2 YFSETQ. After removal of 4 bases from V and 5 bases from J, the junction contained 7 bases not matched to a gene. The CDR3, as DNA: TGCGCCAGCAGCCCCCAGGGGGCGGGAACCGGGGAGCTGTTTTTT. Protein: CASSPQGAGTGELFF.

The chain recombines TRBV7-9 with TRBJ2-5, with 13 bases lining up with TRBD2. Germline trimming cut 6 bases from V and 0 bases from J; bases unmatched to any gene: 7. The CDR3 is 17 residues long. Germline CDR1 and CDR2: SEHNR and FQNEAQ (reference sequence). The CDR3 nucleotides read TGTGCCAGCAGACCCGGACTAGCGGGAGCCTACCAAGAGACCCAGTACTTC. It translates to CASRPGLAGAYQETQYF.

This clonotype has ten or more counts. CDR3 sequence reads: CASSLPGASTDTQYF. DNA for the CDR3: TGTGCCAGCAGCTTACCAGGGGCTAGCACAGATACGCAGTATTTT. V is TRBV7-2 and J is TRBJ2-3; D might be TRBD1 (6 bases). The CDR3 contains 15 residues. V lost 2 bases and J lost 0, with 9 bases in between. Per the germline V gene, CDR1 is SGHTA and CDR2 is FQGNSA.

This clonotype occurred a few times. The rearrangement joins TRBV20-1 to TRBJ2-5, with no clear D. The CDR3 is 15 residues long. CDR1 is DFQATT and CDR2 is SNEGSKA in the germline V gene (reference sequence). With 4 bases removed from V and 1 base from J, the gap between germline ends came to 16 bases. The CDR3 loop reads CSANNPSRTQETQYF. The DNA of the CDR3 is TGCAGTGCTAACAATCCCTCCAGGACCCAAGAGACCCAGTACTTC.

This clonotype was found many times. The chain uses TRBV19 and TRBJ2-3, with no clear D. V dropped 5 bases and J dropped 1 base, with 16 bases sitting between them. Germline-derived CDR1 and CDR2 are LNHDA and SQIVND (reference sequence). The CDR3 is 16 amino acids. The CDR3 reads CASSWEPRGRTDTQYF. The CDR3 DNA follows: TGTGCCAGTAGTTGGGAACCTAGAGGCCGCACAGATACGCAGTATTTT.

This clonotype came up many times. CDR3: CASSAQGAVGNQPQHF. The DNA for the CDR3 is TGTGCCAGCAGTGCACAGGGGGCAGTCGGCAATCAGCCCCAGCATTTT. The chain uses TRBV12-3 or TRBV12-4 and TRBJ1-5, with 9 positions matching TRBD1. Trimming cost V 5 bases and J 2 bases; bases outside gene matches: 7. This CDR3 contains 16 residues.

This clonotype was detected many times. The chain carries TRBV29-1 and TRBJ2-1; maybe TRBD2 (6 bases). This CDR3 spans 15 amino acids. The V end was cut by 2 bases, the J end by 1 base, with 12 bases between. The germline gives CDR1 SQVTM, CDR2 ANQGSEA. The CDR3 region is CSVEQGLPSYNEQFF. CDR3 DNA: TGCAGCGTTGAACAGGGACTGCCTTCCTACAATGAGCAGTTCTTC.

This clonotype was observed a few times. A much more abundant neighbour one base away suggests this may be a read error. The conserved phenylalanine or tryptophan is not found at the CDR3 terminus, so this likely reflects a read error. The chain uses TRBV12-3 or TRBV12-4 and TRBJ2-7; 9 positions match TRBD2. V shed 1 base and J 3 bases; nucleotides not matched to a gene: 4. The CDR3 sequence is 15 residues long. The CDR3: CASSLGAGGDYEQYS. CDR3 nucleotides: TGTGCCAGCAGTTTAGGTGCGGGAGGGGACTACGAGCAGTACTCC.

Details on this clonotype: A much bigger clone sits one base away, suggesting this may be a read error. This rearrangement joins TRBV20-1 to TRBJ2-5, with 7 bases fitting TRBD2. The germline CDR1 and CDR2 sequences are DFQATT and SNEGSKA (reference sequence). CDR3 length: 15 amino acids. V shed 5 bases and J 1 base; nucleotides not matched to a gene: 10. The CDR3: CSAGVPSGPQETQYF. The CDR3 coding sequence is TGCAGTGCTGGAGTACCTAGCGGCCCCCAAGAGACCCAGTACTTC.

In its sample, this clonotype was seen once. This may be a read error, as it is one base from a much larger clone. The chain employs TRBV19 and TRBJ2-7, with 9 bases that match TRBD2. CDR3 size: 15 residues. The V gene's germline CDR1 is LNHDA and CDR2 SQIVND (reference sequence). V lost 7 bases, J lost 7 bases, and 14 bases stayed unmatched. The CDR3 DNA is TGTGCCAGTACGCCCCGTCTAGCGGGATCCAATGAGCAGTACTTC. It specifies CASTPRLAGSNEQYF. Full variable domain (outside the CDR3, taken from reference TRBV19 and TRBJ2-7): DGGITQSPKYLFRKEGQNVTLSCEQNLNHDAMYWYRQDPGQGLRLIYYSQIVNDFQKGDIAEGYSVSREKKESFPLTVTSAQKNPTAFYLCASTPRLAGSNEQYFGPGTRLTVT.

This clonotype has just a few counts. This rearrangement joins TRBV6-2 or TRBV6-3 to TRBJ2-7, with 12 bases lining up with TRBD2. Trimming at V came to 4 bases and at J to 2 bases, leaving 12 bases not matched to a gene. Germline V gene data show CDR1 as MNHEY and CDR2 as SVGEGT. This CDR3 is 18 amino acids long. This CDR3 is CASSSRWLAGGLPYEQYF. CDR3 DNA sequence: TGTGCCAGCAGTTCCCGTTGGCTAGCGGGAGGGCTACCCTACGAGCAGTACTTC.

This clonotype showed up many times. V is TRBV10-1 and J is TRBJ1-1, with 7 nucleotides matching TRBD1. The CDR3 loop spans 12 amino acids. Germline V gene sequence: CDR1 WNHNN, CDR2 SYGVQD (reference sequence). Trimming took 3 bases from V and 11 from J; bases not matched to a gene: 6. In DNA, the CDR3 is TGCGCCAGCAGTGACGACAGGGCCGGGGCTTTCTTT. Translated, it gives CASSDDRAGAFF.

This clonotype was found many times. The gene calls are TRBV2 and TRBJ1-2, with TRBD1 matching 11 bases. J was trimmed by 7 bases and V by 11 bases; bases with no gene match: 6. CDR3 size: 12 residues. Germline V gene sequence: CDR1 SNHLY, CDR2 FYNNEI. The chain's CDR3 is CAGQGTGGGYTF. CDR3 in DNA: TGTGCCGGCCAAGGGACAGGGGGTGGCTACACCTTC.

This clonotype was counted ten times or more. The J gene is TRBJ1-2, the V gene TRBV30; D is unresolved. This CDR3 has 17 residues. Germline CDR1 reads GTSNPN; CDR2 reads SVGIG (reference sequence). Trimming pared 1 base from V and 4 bases from J, leaving 22 bases between. CDR3 nucleotides: TGTGCCTGGAGTGGCTATGGGTTCTCCTCCCTGACCTATGGCTACACCTTC. Residues: CAWSGYGFSSLTYGYTF.

This rearrangement joins TRBV7-9 to TRBJ2-7; TRBD1 matches 7 bases. Germline V lookup: CDR1 SEHNR, CDR2 FQNEAQ (reference sequence). The CDR3 is made up of 15 amino acids. Germline trimming cut 3 bases from V and 0 bases from J; bases unmatched to any gene: 5. The CDR3 sequence is CASSLGQLPSYEQYF. The CDR3 DNA follows: TGTGCCAGCAGCTTGGGACAGCTCCCCTCCTACGAGCAGTACTTC.

This chain joins TRBV7-2 and TRBJ2-7, with 7 bases identical to TRBD1. The CDR3 contains 15 residues. The V and J ends lost 1 base and 2 bases, in that order; junction bases with no gene match: 5. Germline V gene sequence: CDR1 SGHTA, CDR2 FQGNSA. The CDR3 sequence: CASSLVRDSPYEQYF. CDR3 in DNA: TGTGCCAGCAGCTTAGTGAGGGACAGCCCCTACGAGCAGTACTTC.

In this sample, this clonotype turned up a few times. CDR3 amino acids: CASSLSFGYTF. CDR3 in DNA: TGTGCCAGCAGTTTGTCGTTTGGCTACACCTTC. The chain combines TRBV28 with TRBJ1-2; no reliable D call. Trimming took 3 bases from V and 7 from J, leaving 6 bases between them. Looked up from germline, CDR1 is MDHEN and CDR2 is SYDVKM. The CDR3 has 11 amino acids.

The V call is TRBV9, the J call TRBJ2-1; possible D gene TRBD1, 6 bases. Germline lookup yields CDR1 SGDLS and CDR2 YYNGEE. The CDR3 runs 14 residues. Trimming left V 3 bases short and J 2 bases short, with 9 bases between. The CDR3 coding sequence is TGTGCCAGCAGCGCCAGGGGCACCTACAATGAGCAGTTCTTC. It is translated as CASSARGTYNEQFF.

This clonotype was picked up many times. The chain couples TRBV6-5 to TRBJ2-2; TRBD1 agrees at 8 bases. This CDR3 contains 15 residues. The J segment lost 7 bases and the V segment lost 2 bases, leaving 6 bases of the junction unmatched. Per germline, CDR1 MNHEY and CDR2 SVGAGI. DNA for the CDR3: TGTGCCAGCAGTTACGGGCAGGGGGCGGACGGGGAGCTGTTTTTT. Protein product: CASSYGQGADGELFF.